This is a list of T cell receptor beta chains from one sample in a study of blood T cell repertoires in COVID-19. The protocol was immunoSEQ multiplex PCR, while the TCRdb copy is restricted to in-frame clones and leaves out a portion. The sample consists of about 380,000 clones, more than 75% of them appearing once. Sequences were obtained from PBMCs or T cells enriched from blood (not recorded which). Receptors originate from a woman between 18 and 29 years old who had recovered from COVID-19. Both conserved end residues are part of each CDR3. Each record gives: D gene, V gene, clone size, J gene, CDR3 DNA, CDR3 protein. The D gene is left open where the match is weak. Only some rows state a clone size, as once, few, many or a class for expanded clones.

TRBD1	TRBV5-8	.	TRBJ1-6	TGTGCCAGCAGCGGGACAGGGTGGAATTCACCCCTCCACTTT	CASSGTGWNSPLHF
TRBD2	TRBV4-3	many	TRBJ2-7	TGCGCCAGCAGCCAAGGAACTAGCGGTGGGTACGAGCAGTACTTC	CASSQGTSGGYEQYF
TRBD1	TRBV4-1	.	TRBJ1-2	TGCGCCAGCAGCCTTGGACAGGCAACTAACTATGGCTACACCTTC	CASSLGQATNYGYTF
.	TRBV28	.	TRBJ2-7	TGTGCCAGCAGGGAGACCCACAGGGACCAGTACTTC	CASRETHRDQYF
TRBD1	TRBV3-1/TRBV3-2	.	TRBJ1-2	TGTGCCAGCAGCCAAAAGGGCAGGGGGAGCTTCTATGGCTACACCTTC	CASSQKGRGSFYGYTF
TRBD1	TRBV19	.	TRBJ1-6	TGTGCCAGTAGTCCGCGAACAGGGGGCGGTTCACCCCTCCACTTT	CASSPRTGGGSPLHF
.	TRBV19	.	TRBJ1-5	TGTGCCAGTACCAACAGGGTATCTCAGCCCCAGCATTTT	CASTNRVSQPQHF
.	TRBV11-1	.	TRBJ1-3	TGTGCCAGCAGCTTAAACTCTTGGGCTACCGGAAACACCATATATTTT	CASSLNSWATGNTIYF
.	TRBV4-2	once	TRBJ1-4	TGTGCCAGCAGCCAAGATACGGGGGATGAAAAACTGTTTTTT	CASSQDTGDEKLFF
.	TRBV7-9	.	TRBJ1-2	TGTGCCAGCAGCTTATTAAATATGGGGGCTGAGGGCTACACCTTC	CASSLLNMGAEGYTF
.	TRBV9	.	TRBJ2-7	TGTGCCAGCAGCCCGGGGGTTGGGTACGAGCAGTACTTC	CASSPGVGYEQYF
TRBD1	TRBV4-1	.	TRBJ1-2	TGCGCCAGCAGCCAAGTCGGGACAGAGACTAACTATGGCTACACCTTC	CASSQVGTETNYGYTF
TRBD2	TRBV9	.	TRBJ2-1	TGTGCCAGCAGCGTGACTAGCGGGGGTGGCGATGAGCAGTTCTTC	CASSVTSGGGDEQFF
.	TRBV4-1	.	TRBJ1-6	TGCGCCAGCAGTTCAACAGGAGAAAGCCCCTATAATTCACCCCTCCACTTT	CASSSTGESPYNSPLHF
.	TRBV28	few	TRBJ2-7	TGTGCCACCCGAAAGAAGGGGTACGAGCAGTACTTC	CATRKKGYEQYF
TRBD1	TRBV27	once	TRBJ1-1	TGTGCCAGCAGTTTACAGGGGGCCCCTGAAGCTTTCTTT	CASSLQGAPEAFF
.	TRBV30	.	TRBJ2-3	TGTGCCTGGAGTGTACGAGGCAACACAGATACGCAGTATTTT	CAWSVRGNTDTQYF
.	TRBV5-1	once	TRBJ2-7	TGCGCCAGCAGCTTGGTGGGGTCAGGGGCTGCCTACGAGCAGTACTTC	CASSLVGSGAAYEQYF
.	TRBV6-6	.	TRBJ2-2	TGTGCCAGCAGCTTTCCGGAGAGGTCCGGGGAGCTGTTTTTT	CASSFPERSGELFF
TRBD2	TRBV24-1	.	TRBJ2-1	TGTGCCACCAGCGGGGGGGCTGCGAATGAGCAGTTCTTC	CATSGGAANEQFF
.	TRBV6-5	once	TRBJ1-1	TGTGCCAGCAGGACAGTAAACACTGAAGCTTTCTTT	CASRTVNTEAFF
TRBD1	TRBV6-6	once	TRBJ2-7	TGTGCCAGCAAATACCCGACAGGGGGCGAGCAGTACTTC	CASKYPTGGEQYF
TRBD1	TRBV7-2	.	TRBJ1-3	TGTGCCAGCAGCCTCCGGGACAGGGAGGACACCATATATTTT	CASSLRDREDTIYF
.	TRBV5-8	once	TRBJ2-7	TGTGCCAGCAGCTTCCAGGGGGGCCCGAGCTCCTACGAGCAGTACTTC	CASSFQGGPSSYEQYF
.	TRBV11-1	.	TRBJ1-6	TGTGCCAGCAGCCCCCTGGCAGGCTCCGGGGGTTCACCCCTCCACTTT	CASSPLAGSGGSPLHF
.	TRBV2	.	TRBJ1-1	TGTGCCAGCAGTGAGAGTGCGGGGGGTTGGGACACTGAAGCTTTCTTT	CASSESAGGWDTEAFF
TRBD1	TRBV6-5	once	TRBJ1-4	TGTGCCAGCAGTCGGACAGGGCCTAATGAAAAACTGTTTTTT	CASSRTGPNEKLFF
TRBD1	TRBV5-4	.	TRBJ2-7	TGTGCCAGCAGGAAGGACAGGGACTTCACCTACGAGCAGTACTTC	CASRKDRDFTYEQYF
.	TRBV28	.	TRBJ1-1	TGTGCCAGCAGCCCTCCGGCAGGGGTTACTGAAGCTTTCTTT	CASSPPAGVTEAFF
TRBD1	TRBV9	once	TRBJ2-1	TGTGCCAGCAGCGTAGCAATAGGACAGGGGGTTGAGCAGTTCTTC	CASSVAIGQGVEQFF
TRBD1	TRBV6-5	.	TRBJ1-4	TGTGCCAGCAGACCTATGACAGGGGGTAATGAAAAACTGTTTTTT	CASRPMTGGNEKLFF
TRBD1	TRBV24-1	once	TRBJ2-3	TGTGCCACCGGAGATCCGGACAGGGGCACAGATACGCAGTATTTT	CATGDPDRGTDTQYF
TRBD1	TRBV4-3	.	TRBJ1-2	TGCGCCAGCAGCCAAGGGGTTGCGGACAGGGTTAAGTATGGCTACACCTTC	CASSQGVADRVKYGYTF
.	TRBV9	once	TRBJ1-2	TGTGCCAGCAGCGTAGACGAGACGGGGTATGGCTACACCTTC	CASSVDETGYGYTF
.	TRBV7-9	.	TRBJ1-1	TGTGCCAGCAGCTTAACAGGGCCTGAAGCTTTCTTT	CASSLTGPEAFF
.	TRBV10-1	.	TRBJ2-7	TGCGCCAGCAGTGAGGCAGGTTACTACGAGCAGTACTTC	CASSEAGYYEQYF
.	TRBV6-4	.	TRBJ1-1	TGTGCCAGCAGTGCTACGTTGGGCAGGCAATTTGAAGCTTTCTTT	CASSATLGRQFEAFF
.	TRBV28	once	TRBJ1-6	TGTGCCAGCAGTTTATCGGGGGATTGGGATTCACCCCTCCACTTT	CASSLSGDWDSPLHF
TRBD1	TRBV4-1	.	TRBJ2-7	TGCGCCAGCAGCCAAGAAGACAGGGTTGCTTATGAGCAGTACTTC	CASSQEDRVAYEQYF
.	TRBV7-3	.	TRBJ2-2	TGTGCCAGCAGCTCCCAATCGGCAGGGCACGGGGAGCTGTTTTTT	CASSSQSAGHGELFF
.	TRBV5-4	.	TRBJ1-6	TGTGCCAGCAGCCCGGACAGCCTCGCGACACCCCTCCACTTT	CASSPDSLATPLHF
.	TRBV21-1	.	TRBJ1-1	TGTGCCAGCAGCAGACCGGAGATGGCTTTCTTT	CASSRPEMAFF
.	TRBV5-1	.	TRBJ2-1	TGCGCCAGCAGTCGGGAAGGGTCCTCCTACAATGAGCAGTTCTTC	CASSREGSSYNEQFF
TRBD2	TRBV4-2	.	TRBJ2-3	TGTGCCAGCAGCCAGGGACTAAGTACAGATACGCAGTATTTT	CASSQGLSTDTQYF
TRBD1	TRBV4-3	.	TRBJ1-1	TGCGCCAGCAGCCAAGATGGGACAGGGTCGGGCACTGAAGCTTTCTTT	CASSQDGTGSGTEAFF
.	TRBV19	.	TRBJ2-1	TGTGCCAGTAGTCTTCTGCCGGGGATTATAAATGAGCAGTTCTTC	CASSLLPGIINEQFF
TRBD2	TRBV6-6	.	TRBJ2-3	TGTGCCAGCAGTTCGACTAGCGGGGGGTCCTTCCCGCAGTATTTT	CASSSTSGGSFPQYF
.	TRBV2	.	TRBJ1-6	TGTGCCACCCGAGAGGCTACCACCCCCTCACCCCTCCACTTT	CATREATTPSPLHF